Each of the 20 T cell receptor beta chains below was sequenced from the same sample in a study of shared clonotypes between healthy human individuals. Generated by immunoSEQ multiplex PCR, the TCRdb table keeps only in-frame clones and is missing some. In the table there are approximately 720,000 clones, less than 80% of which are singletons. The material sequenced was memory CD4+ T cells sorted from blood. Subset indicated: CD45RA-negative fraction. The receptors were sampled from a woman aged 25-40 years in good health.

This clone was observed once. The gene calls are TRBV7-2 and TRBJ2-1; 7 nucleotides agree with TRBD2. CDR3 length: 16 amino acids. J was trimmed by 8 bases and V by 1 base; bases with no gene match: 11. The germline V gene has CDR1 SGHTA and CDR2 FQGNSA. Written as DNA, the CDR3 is TGTGCCAGCAGCTTAGGGTCTAGCGGAAGAATCTATGAGCAGTTCTTC. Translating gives CASSLGSSGRIYEQFF.

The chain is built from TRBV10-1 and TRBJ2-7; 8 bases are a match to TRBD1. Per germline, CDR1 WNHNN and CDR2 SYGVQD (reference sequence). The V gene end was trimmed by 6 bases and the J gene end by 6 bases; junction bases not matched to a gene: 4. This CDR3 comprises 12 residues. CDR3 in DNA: TGCGCCAGCAGCGACAGGGGTGGCGAGCAGTACTTC. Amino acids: CASSDRGGEQYF.

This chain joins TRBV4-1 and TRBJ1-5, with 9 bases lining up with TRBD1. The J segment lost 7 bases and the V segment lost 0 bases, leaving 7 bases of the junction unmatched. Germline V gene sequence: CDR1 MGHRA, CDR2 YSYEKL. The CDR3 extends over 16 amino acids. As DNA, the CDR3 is TGCGCCAGCAGCCAAGACGGGACAGGGCGGAGACAGCCCCAGCATTTT. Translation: CASSQDGTGRRQPQHF.

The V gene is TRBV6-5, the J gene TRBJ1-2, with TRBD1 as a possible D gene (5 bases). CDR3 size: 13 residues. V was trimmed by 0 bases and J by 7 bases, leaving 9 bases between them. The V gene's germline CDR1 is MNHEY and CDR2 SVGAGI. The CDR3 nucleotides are TGTGCCAGCAGTTACTCGACGACAGTTGGCTACACCTTC. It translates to CASSYSTTVGYTF.

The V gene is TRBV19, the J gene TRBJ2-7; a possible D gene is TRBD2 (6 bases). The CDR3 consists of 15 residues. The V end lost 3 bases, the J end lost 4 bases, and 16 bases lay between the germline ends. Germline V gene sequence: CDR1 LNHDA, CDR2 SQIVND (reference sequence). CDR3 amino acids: CASSIGGLHDYEQYF. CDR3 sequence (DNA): TGTGCCAGTAGTATCGGGGGACTTCACGATTACGAGCAGTACTTC.

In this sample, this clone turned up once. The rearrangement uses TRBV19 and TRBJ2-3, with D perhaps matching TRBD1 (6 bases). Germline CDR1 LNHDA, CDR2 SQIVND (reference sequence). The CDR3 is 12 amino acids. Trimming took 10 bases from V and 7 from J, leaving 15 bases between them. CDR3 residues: CATDSVGHTQYF. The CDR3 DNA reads TGTGCCACGGACAGCGTGGGGCATACGCAGTATTTT.

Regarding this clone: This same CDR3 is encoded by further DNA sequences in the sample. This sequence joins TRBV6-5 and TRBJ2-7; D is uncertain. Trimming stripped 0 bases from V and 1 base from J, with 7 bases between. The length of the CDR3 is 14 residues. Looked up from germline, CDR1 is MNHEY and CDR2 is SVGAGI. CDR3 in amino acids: CASSYSGRSYEQYF. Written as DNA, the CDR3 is TGTGCCAGCAGTTACTCCGGACGGTCCTACGAGCAGTACTTC.

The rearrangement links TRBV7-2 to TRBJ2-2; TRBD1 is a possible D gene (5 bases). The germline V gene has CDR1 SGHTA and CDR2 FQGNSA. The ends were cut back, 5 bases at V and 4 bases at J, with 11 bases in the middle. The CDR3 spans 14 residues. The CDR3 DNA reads TGTGCCAGCAGCCAGCAGGGATTCACCGGGGAGCTGTTTTTT. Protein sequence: CASSQQGFTGELFF.

CDR3 loop: CAISDLSARGDEQFF. CDR3 nucleotide sequence: TGTGCCATCAGTGATCTCTCAGCGCGGGGCGATGAGCAGTTCTTC. The chain joins TRBV10-3 to TRBJ2-1, with TRBD2 as a possible D gene (6 bases). V was trimmed by 3 bases and J by 8 bases, leaving 17 bases between them. The CDR3 has 15 amino acids. Per germline, CDR1 ENHRY and CDR2 SYGVKD.

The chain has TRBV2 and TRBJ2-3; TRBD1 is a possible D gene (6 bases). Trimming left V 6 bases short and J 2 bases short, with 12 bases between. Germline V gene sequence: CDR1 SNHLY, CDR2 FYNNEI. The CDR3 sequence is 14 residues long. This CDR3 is CASRSQGTTDTQYF. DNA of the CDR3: TGTGCCAGCAGATCACAGGGCACCACAGATACGCAGTATTTT.

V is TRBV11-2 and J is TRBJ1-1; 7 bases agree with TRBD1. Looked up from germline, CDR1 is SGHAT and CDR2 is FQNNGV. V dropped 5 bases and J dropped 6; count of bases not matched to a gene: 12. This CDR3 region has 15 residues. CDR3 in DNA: TGTGCCAGCAGCACCCGACAGGGTGAGGGCGCTGAAGCTTTCTTT. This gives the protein CASSTRQGEGAEAFF.

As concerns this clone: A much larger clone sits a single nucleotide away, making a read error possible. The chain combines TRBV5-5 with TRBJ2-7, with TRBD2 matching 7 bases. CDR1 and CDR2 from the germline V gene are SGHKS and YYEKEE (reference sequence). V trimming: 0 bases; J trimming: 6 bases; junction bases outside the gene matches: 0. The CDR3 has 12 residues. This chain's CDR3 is CASSLGEGEQYF. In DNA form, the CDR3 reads TGTGCCAGCAGCTTGGGGGAGGGCGAGCAGTACTTC. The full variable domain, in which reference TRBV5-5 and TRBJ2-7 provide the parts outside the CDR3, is DAGVTQSPTHLIKTRGQQVTLRCSPISGHKSVSWYQQVLGQGPQFIFQYYEKEERGRGNFPDRFSARQFPNYSSELNVNALLLGDSALYLCASSLGEGEQYFGPGTRLTVT.

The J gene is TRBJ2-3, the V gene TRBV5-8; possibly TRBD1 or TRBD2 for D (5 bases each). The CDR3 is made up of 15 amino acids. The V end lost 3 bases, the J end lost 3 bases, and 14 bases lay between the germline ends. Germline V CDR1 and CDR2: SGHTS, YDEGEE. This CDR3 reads CASSSGRGRTDTQYF. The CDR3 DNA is TGTGCCAGCAGCTCGGGAAGGGGCAGGACAGATACGCAGTATTTT. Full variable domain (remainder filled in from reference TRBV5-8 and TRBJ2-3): EAGVTQSPTHLIKTRGQQATLRCSPISGHTSVYWYQQALGLGLQFLLWYDEGEERNRGNFPPRFSGRQFPNYSSELNVNALELEDSALYLCASSSGRGRTDTQYFGPGTRLTVL.

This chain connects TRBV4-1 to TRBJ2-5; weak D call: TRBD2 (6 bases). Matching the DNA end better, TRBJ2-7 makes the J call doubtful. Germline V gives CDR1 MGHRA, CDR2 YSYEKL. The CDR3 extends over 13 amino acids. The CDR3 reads CASSHPRLDEQYF. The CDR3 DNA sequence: TGCGCCAGCAGCCACCCACGACTAGACGAGCAGTACTTC.

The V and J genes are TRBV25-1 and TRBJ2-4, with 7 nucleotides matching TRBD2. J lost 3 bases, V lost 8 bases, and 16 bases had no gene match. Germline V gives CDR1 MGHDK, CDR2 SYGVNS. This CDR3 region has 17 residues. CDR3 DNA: TGTGCCAGCCTCCGGACTAGAGGACTCTGGGTCAAAAACATTCAGTACTTC. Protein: CASLRTRGLWVKNIQYF.

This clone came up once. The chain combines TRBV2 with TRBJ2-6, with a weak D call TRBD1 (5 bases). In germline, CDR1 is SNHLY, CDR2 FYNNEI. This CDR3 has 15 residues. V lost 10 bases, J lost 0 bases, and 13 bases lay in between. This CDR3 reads CATKQENSGANVLTF. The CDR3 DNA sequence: TGTGCCACAAAACAGGAAAACTCTGGGGCCAACGTCCTGACTTTC.

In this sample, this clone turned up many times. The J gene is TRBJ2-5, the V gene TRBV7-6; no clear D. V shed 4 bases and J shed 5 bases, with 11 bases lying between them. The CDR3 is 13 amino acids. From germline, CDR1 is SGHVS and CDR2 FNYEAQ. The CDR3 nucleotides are TGTGCCAGCAGCTCCCAGCGAGATGAGACCCAGTACTTC. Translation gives CASSSQRDETQYF.

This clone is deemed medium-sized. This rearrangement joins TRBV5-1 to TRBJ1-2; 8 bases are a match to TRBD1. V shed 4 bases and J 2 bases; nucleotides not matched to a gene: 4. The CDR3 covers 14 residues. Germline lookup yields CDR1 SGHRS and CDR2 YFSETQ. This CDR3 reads CASSGQGQNYGYTF. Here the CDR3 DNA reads TGCGCCAGCAGCGGACAGGGACAGAACTATGGCTACACCTTC.

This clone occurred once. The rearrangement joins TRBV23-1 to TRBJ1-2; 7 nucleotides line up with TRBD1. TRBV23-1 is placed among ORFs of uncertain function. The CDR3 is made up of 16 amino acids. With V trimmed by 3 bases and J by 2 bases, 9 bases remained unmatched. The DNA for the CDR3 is TGCGCCAGCAGTCATTCGAGGGACAGCGAAAACTATGGCTACACCTTC. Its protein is CASSHSRDSENYGYTF.

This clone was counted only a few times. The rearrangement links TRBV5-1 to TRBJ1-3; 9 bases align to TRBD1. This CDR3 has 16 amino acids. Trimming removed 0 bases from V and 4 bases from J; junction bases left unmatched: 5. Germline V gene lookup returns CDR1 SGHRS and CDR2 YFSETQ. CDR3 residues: CASSLAGTGSGNTIYF. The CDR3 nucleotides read TGCGCCAGCAGCTTGGCCGGGACAGGGAGCGGAAACACCATATATTTT.